This section outlines one T cell receptor beta chain sequence together with its context. The record originates from a study of monozygotic twins with inflammatory bowel disease. The germline V gene encodes CDR1 MNHEY and CDR2 SVGEGT. This CDR3 contains 16 residues. There were eight separate reactions per sample in which cDNA was made. TCRdb reprocessed the 5' RACE reads, keeping one entry per CDR3 protein, no DNA. This sample contains roughly 100,000 distinct CDR3 sequences. The specimen sequenced was blood. This chain connects TRBV6-2 or TRBV6-3 to TRBJ2-3; TCRdb designates TRBD1, a call that cannot be tested without DNA. The receptor comes from a human donor with ulcerative colitis or Crohn's disease, or a healthy co-twin of an affected twin (not recorded which). CDR3: CASSLDSAGGTDTQYF.